The clone carrying this T cell receptor beta chain was recorded at least ten times. Its antigen is not known. The sample comes from a study of T cells after yellow fever vaccination. General observations from the study: Once the booster was given, most primary-vaccination clones reappeared, at just under 98% for CD4 and more than 85% for CD8. Of the clonotypes, a small share occurred in both CD4 and CD8 compartments.

This CDR3 comprises 14 residues. CDR1 is SGHRS and CDR2 is YFSETQ in the germline V gene. V gave up 4 bases and J gave up 3 bases, with 10 bases separating them. TCRdb re-analysed the 5' RACE reads in MiXCR, keeping a single row per CDR3 protein. Of 250,000 or so distinct CDR3 sequences in the sample, 3.6% were seen once. Sequenced here: PBMCs, sampled 15 days after the yellow fever booster vaccination. The sequence came from a man between 18 and 29 years old who received the YFV17D yellow fever vaccine. The V call is TRBV5-1, the J call TRBJ1-4; TRBD1 is a possible D gene (5 bases). The CDR3 protein is CASSPGLANEKLFF. The CDR3, as DNA: TGCGCCAGCAGCCCGGGACTCGCTAATGAAAAACTGTTTTTT.